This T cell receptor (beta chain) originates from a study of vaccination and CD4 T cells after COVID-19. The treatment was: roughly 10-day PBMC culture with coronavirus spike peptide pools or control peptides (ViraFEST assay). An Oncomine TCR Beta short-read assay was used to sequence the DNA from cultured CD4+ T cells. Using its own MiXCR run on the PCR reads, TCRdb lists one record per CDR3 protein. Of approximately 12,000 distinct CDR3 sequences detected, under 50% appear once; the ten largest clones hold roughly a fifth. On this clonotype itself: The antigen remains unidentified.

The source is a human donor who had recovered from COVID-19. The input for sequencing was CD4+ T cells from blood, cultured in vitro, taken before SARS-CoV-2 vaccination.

CDR3 sequence: CASSRDRGNTEAFF. CDR3 DNA sequence: TGTGCCAGCAGCAGAGACAGGGGGAACACTGAAGCTTTCTTT. The rearrangement links TRBV5-4 to TRBJ1-1; 8 nucleotides align to TRBD1. Trimming removed 4 bases from V and 1 base from J; junction bases left unmatched: 3. This CDR3 is built from 14 residues. Germline values: CDR1 SGHNT, CDR2 YYREEE (reference sequence).